This T cell receptor beta chain comes out of a study of shared clonotypes between healthy human individuals. Study findings and constraints: With a handful of donors compared, approximately 5.5% of naive CD4 clonotypes were shared.

For every subset, genomic DNA was evenly distributed across several immunoSEQ plates. Around 30,000 T cell genomes (approximately 0.2 ug DNA) went into each sorted-subset replicate. The repertoire was sequenced with immunoSEQ multiplex PCR; TCRdb's copy has only in-frame clones and lacks some. The table has just over 2,000,000 clones, 90% to 95% seen once. This clone was found once. Antigen specificity is unknown. The sequence came from a man between 18 and 35 years old in good health. Material for sequencing was naive CD4+ T cells sorted from blood. Subset indicated: CD45RA+ positively selected.

This chain's CDR3 is CASSPQGRTQETQYF. DNA of the CDR3: TGTGCCAGCTCACCACAGGGGCGGACACAAGAGACCCAGTACTTC. This chain uses TRBV18 with TRBJ2-5, with D maybe TRBD1 (5 bases). CDR3 length equals 15 residues. The germline V gene encodes CDR1 KGHSH and CDR2 LQKENI. Trimming removed 1 base from V and 2 bases from J, with 11 bases in between. Based on the CDR3 plus reference TRBV18 and TRBJ2-5, the full variable domain is NAGVMQNPRHLVRRRGQEARLRCSPMKGHSHVYWYRQLPEEGLKFMVYLQKENIIDESGMPKERFSAEFPKEGPSILRIQQVVRGDSAAYFCASSPQGRTQETQYFGPGTRLLVL.